What follows are 2 T cell receptor beta chains derived from one specimen sequenced in a study of T-cell reconstitution after alpha-beta-depleted transplantation in children. A TCRbeta library incorporating unique molecular identifiers was prepared. TCRdb re-called the PCR reads with MiXCR, one entry per CDR3 protein. The sample lists approximately 420,000 distinct CDR3 sequences, roughly 11% seen once, with approximately 5% in the top ten. The sample consisted of PBMCs from the stem cell graft donor, taken from the stem cell graft. The receptors here all came from a human donor who donated a stem cell graft to a child with acute myeloid leukemia.

A few counts support this clonotype. V and J are TRBV6-1 and TRBJ2-2, with TRBD1 matching over 9 bases. This CDR3 is 13 amino acids long. Germline trimming cut 11 bases from V and 1 base from J; bases unmatched to any gene: 2. Germline-derived CDR1 and CDR2 are MNHNS and SASEGT. CDR3 in DNA: TGTGCCTCGGGACAGGGGAACACCGGGGAGCTGTTTTTT. Protein: CASGQGNTGELFF.

This clonotype turned up a few times. V is TRBV5-1 and J is TRBJ1-2; TRBD1 is a possible D gene (5 bases). Trimming removed 0 bases from V and 8 bases from J, with 26 bases in between. Germline CDR1 reads SGHRS; CDR2 reads YFSETQ. The CDR3 sequence is 18 residues long. Here the CDR3 DNA reads TGCGCCAGCAGCTTGGATTCTGGCAGGGCAGGCCCTACGGGAGGCTACACCTTC. The encoded protein is CASSLDSGRAGPTGGYTF.